These T cell receptor beta chains were read from a single sample in a study of blood T cells in healthy people across ages. TCRdb recomputed calls from the 5' RACE reads with MiXCR, one row per CDR3 protein. The sample consists of approximately 800,000 distinct CDR3 sequences, roughly 24% of them appearing once. The same sample was also studied in work on T cells of mothers and their children.

Material: blood. The origin of the receptors is a boy younger than 18 in good health. The CDR3 runs from the conserved cysteine through the conserved F or W. The D gene is left open where the match is weak. Size tells how often a clone was seen (once, few, many) or the class of an expanded clone, and some rows leave it out.

size: -; D: TRBD2; V: TRBV27; J: TRBJ2-1; DNA: TGTGCCAGTAGGCCCCAGACTAGCGGGGGTCCTAGCTCCTACAATGAGCAGTTCTTC; CDR3: CASRPQTSGGPSSYNEQFF
size: few; D: -; V: TRBV2; J: TRBJ1-5; DNA: TGTGCCAGCAAGGCGGGTATGTACCCCGGTTACAATCAGCCCCAGCATTTT; CDR3: CASKAGMYPGYNQPQHF
size: few; D: -; V: TRBV7-2; J: TRBJ1-2; DNA: TGTGCCAGCAGCCAGACCGACTATGGCTACACCTTC; CDR3: CASSQTDYGYTF
size: -; D: -; V: TRBV30; J: TRBJ2-7; DNA: TGTGCCTGGAGTGTACGTAGCTACGAGCAGTACTTC; CDR3: CAWSVRSYEQYF
size: -; D: -; V: TRBV14; J: TRBJ1-4; DNA: TGTGCCAGCAGCCCGATGACAGGCCCAAGGGAAAAACTGTTTTTT; CDR3: CASSPMTGPREKLFF
size: few; D: -; V: TRBV27; J: TRBJ1-1; DNA: TGTGCCAGCAGCCACGGGGGCCCCGGGGGTGAAGCTTTCTTT; CDR3: CASSHGGPGGEAFF
size: -; D: TRBD1; V: TRBV25-1; J: TRBJ2-7; DNA: TGTGCCAGCAGTGACGGGACAGCATCCTACGAGCAGTACTTC; CDR3: CASSDGTASYEQYF
size: -; D: -; V: TRBV12-3/TRBV12-4; J: TRBJ2-5; DNA: TGTGCCAGCAGTTTACAGCAACAAGAGACCCAGTACTTC; CDR3: CASSLQQQETQYF
size: once; D: -; V: TRBV4-1; J: TRBJ1-2; DNA: TGCGCCAGCAGCCAACCTGACGGAACTTATGGCTACACCTTC; CDR3: CASSQPDGTYGYTF
size: -; D: -; V: TRBV29-1; J: TRBJ2-3; DNA: TGCAGCGTATGCCGAGCCTTTTCTAGCACAGATACGCAGTATTTT; CDR3: CSVCRAFSSTDTQYF
size: once; D: -; V: TRBV12-5; J: TRBJ2-7; DNA: TGTGCTAGTGGACCGGTGAGACCAAGGGGCACCCCGTATGCCACTTACGAGCAGTACTTC; CDR3: CASGPVRPRGTPYATYEQYF
size: -; D: -; V: TRBV6-5; J: TRBJ2-7; DNA: TGTGCCAGCAGCGGGGACCCCGTCTACGAGCAGTACTTC; CDR3: CASSGDPVYEQYF
size: -; D: -; V: TRBV12-3/TRBV12-4; J: TRBJ2-7; DNA: TGTGCCAGCAGTATCAAGTTCTACGAGCAGTACTTC; CDR3: CASSIKFYEQYF
size: -; D: -; V: TRBV4-1; J: TRBJ1-5; DNA: TGCGCCAGCAGCCAGCGGGACGTACGCAATCAGCCCCAGCATTTT; CDR3: CASSQRDVRNQPQHF
size: -; D: -; V: TRBV3-1; J: TRBJ2-2; DNA: TGTGCCAGCAGCCAAGACCCAGGGAACACCGGGGAGCTGTTTTTT; CDR3: CASSQDPGNTGELFF
size: -; D: -; V: TRBV28; J: TRBJ2-7; DNA: TGTGCCAGCAGTCCTCTCCTCGACACGTACTCCTACGAGCAGTACTTC; CDR3: CASSPLLDTYSYEQYF
size: once; D: TRBD2; V: TRBV5-5; J: TRBJ2-1; DNA: TGTGCCAGCAGCTTGGTTGGACTAGCGGGGGTTCCTTCTGAGCAGTTCTTC; CDR3: CASSLVGLAGVPSEQFF
size: few; D: -; V: TRBV29-1; J: TRBJ1-1; DNA: TGCAGCTCCCGGGGGGGGCCTGAAGCTTCCTTT; CDR3: CSSRGGPEASF
size: -; D: TRBD1; V: TRBV12-3/TRBV12-4; J: TRBJ2-2; DNA: TGCGGGACAGGTCGGACCGGGGAGCTGTTTTTT; CDR3: CGTGRTGELFF
size: -; D: TRBD2; V: TRBV28; J: TRBJ2-1; DNA: TGTGCCAGCAAGGGCGGGGGGGCAAGTGGAAATGAGCAGTTCTTC; CDR3: CASKGGGASGNEQFF
size: -; D: TRBD1; V: TRBV5-1; J: TRBJ2-6; DNA: TGCGCCAGCAGCAAATCCCGGGACAGTTCTTCCCCTGGGGCCAACGTCCTGACTTTC; CDR3: CASSKSRDSSSPGANVLTF
size: few; D: -; V: TRBV30; J: TRBJ2-5; DNA: TGTGCCTGGAGTGCTCAATGGGAGACCCAGTACTTC; CDR3: CAWSAQWETQYF
size: -; D: -; V: TRBV7-2; J: TRBJ1-1; DNA: TGTGCCAGCAGGGGACGGGACACCCTTAGGACTGAAGCTTTCTTT; CDR3: CASRGRDTLRTEAFF
size: -; D: TRBD1; V: TRBV5-5; J: TRBJ2-7; DNA: TGTGCCAGCAGCACCGGGACAGGGTACTTTCATTACGAGCAGTACTTC; CDR3: CASSTGTGYFHYEQYF
size: -; D: TRBD1; V: TRBV4-3; J: TRBJ1-2; DNA: TGCGCCAGCAGTCAAGATCACCACGACAGGGAACTTTACTATGGCTACACCTTC; CDR3: CASSQDHHDRELYYGYTF
size: -; D: TRBD1; V: TRBV12-3/TRBV12-4; J: TRBJ1-2; DNA: TGTGCCAGCAGCCGTACAGGGGGCTTTGGCTACACCTTC; CDR3: CASSRTGGFGYTF